This TCR beta chain comes out of a study of shared clonotypes between healthy human individuals. Assay: immunoSEQ multiplex PCR; the TCRdb copy retains only in-frame clones and omits some. The sample carries 400,000 to 600,000 clones, 90% to 96% recorded once. This CDR3 has 12 amino acids. Trimming pared 5 bases from V and 7 bases from J, leaving 15 bases between. Germline V gene data show CDR1 as SQVTM and CDR2 as ANQGSEA. The count of this clone is one. The chain has TRBV29-1 and TRBJ2-7; D is perhaps TRBD1 (6 bases). This sequence originates from a woman aged 30 to 39 in good health. Source material: naive CD4+ T cells sorted from blood. Stated subset: CD45RA+ positively selected. Written as DNA, the CDR3 is TGCAGCGTTTTGGACAGTCCTGGTGAGCAGTACTTC. It is translated as CSVLDSPGEQYF.